This T cell receptor (beta chain) was identified in a study of T cell repertoires in cytomegalovirus infection. The overall study: Indications came from public TCR beta signatures; they pointed to CMV infection and to a matching HLA type. Findings and limits, study-wide: Carriers of CMV plus the relevant HLA were identified by cumulative public TCR beta family frequency. The ex vivo response was dominated by HLA-C-restricted CMV-specific TCR beta clonotypes.

This clonotype was seen ten or more times. As yet, its antigen is unknown. MiXCR was run by TCRdb on the reads, yielding one entry per CDR3 protein. Of nearly 550,000 distinct CDR3 sequences listed, more than 15% are singletons. CDR1 is SGHVS and CDR2 is FNYEAQ in the germline V gene. This CDR3 is 13 amino acids long. V was shortened by 10 bases and J by 8 bases, with 20 bases between the two germline ends. The chain carries TRBV7-6 and TRBJ1-2; TRBD1 is a possible D gene (6 bases). The sequence was collected from a human donor in good health (CMV status not recorded). Some clones in this sample may be carry-over from other donors' samples. Sequencing input: CD8+ T cells from PBMCs. CDR3 region: CATNKGEGFGYTF. The CDR3 DNA reads as TGTGCCACCAACAAGGGGGAGGGTTTCGGCTACACCTTC. The variable domain in full, with the rest retrieved from reference TRBV7-6 and TRBJ1-2, is GAGVSQSPRYKVTKRGQDVALRCDPISGHVSLYWYRQALGQGPEFLTYFNYEAQQDKSGLPNDRFSAERPEGSISTLTIQRTEQRDSAMYRCATNKGEGFGYTFGSGTRLTVV.